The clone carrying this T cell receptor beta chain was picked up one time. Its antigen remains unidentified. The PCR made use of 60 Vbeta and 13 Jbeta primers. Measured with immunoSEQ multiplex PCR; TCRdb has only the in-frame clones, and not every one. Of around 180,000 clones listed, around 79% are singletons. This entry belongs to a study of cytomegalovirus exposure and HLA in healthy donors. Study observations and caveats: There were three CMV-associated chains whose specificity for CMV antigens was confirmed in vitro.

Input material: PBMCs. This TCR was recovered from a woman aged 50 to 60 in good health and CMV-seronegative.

The CDR3 region is CASSSRLAGYYEQYF. In nucleotides, the CDR3 is TGTGCCAGCAGCTCCAGACTAGCGGGGTACTACGAGCAGTACTTC. The rearrangement joins TRBV7-2 to TRBJ2-7; TRBD2 agrees at 11 bases. Per germline, CDR1 SGHTA and CDR2 FQGNSA. The J segment lost 3 bases and the V segment lost 4 bases, leaving 5 bases of the junction unmatched. CDR3 length: 15 amino acids.